This T cell receptor beta chain derives from a study of CD8 T cells in ankylosing spondylitis. This clonotype was counted many times. TCRdb redid the calling of the 5' RACE reads with MiXCR, one entry per CDR3 protein. Of about 160,000 distinct CDR3 sequences listed, about 17% are singletons. This sequence originates from a male donor with ankylosing spondylitis or in good health (not recorded which). The source material was blood, either unsorted or a sorted T cell fraction (not recorded which).

This CDR3 reads CASSLGSGNQPQHF. The CDR3 DNA reads TGTGCCAGCAGTTTAGGTTCAGGGAATCAGCCCCAGCATTTT. The gene calls are TRBV12-3 or TRBV12-4 and TRBJ1-5, with a possible D match to TRBD1 (5 bases). This CDR3 spans 14 amino acids. V was pared by 1 base and J by 4 bases, with 8 bases between.